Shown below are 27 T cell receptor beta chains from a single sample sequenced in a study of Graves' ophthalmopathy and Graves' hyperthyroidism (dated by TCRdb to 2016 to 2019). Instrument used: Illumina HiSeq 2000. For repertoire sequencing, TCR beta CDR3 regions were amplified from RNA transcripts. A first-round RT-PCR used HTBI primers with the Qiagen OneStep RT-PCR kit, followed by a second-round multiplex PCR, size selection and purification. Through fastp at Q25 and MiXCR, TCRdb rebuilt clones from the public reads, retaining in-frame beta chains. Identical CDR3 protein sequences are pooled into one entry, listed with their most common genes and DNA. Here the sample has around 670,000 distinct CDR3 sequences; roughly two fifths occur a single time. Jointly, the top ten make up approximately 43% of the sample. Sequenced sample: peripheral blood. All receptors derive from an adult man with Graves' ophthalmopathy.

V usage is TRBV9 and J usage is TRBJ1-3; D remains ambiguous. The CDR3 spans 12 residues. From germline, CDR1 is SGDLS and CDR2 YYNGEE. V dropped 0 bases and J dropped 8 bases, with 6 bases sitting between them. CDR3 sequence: CASSVVMDTIYF. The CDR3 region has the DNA TGTGCCAGCAGCGTAGTGATGGACACCATATATTTT.

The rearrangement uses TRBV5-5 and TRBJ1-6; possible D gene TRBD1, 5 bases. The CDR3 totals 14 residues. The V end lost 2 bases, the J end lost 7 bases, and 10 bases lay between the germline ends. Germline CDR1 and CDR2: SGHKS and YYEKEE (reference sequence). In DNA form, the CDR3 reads TGTGCCAGCAGCTTAGGAGGGGTGAATTCACCCCTCCACTTT. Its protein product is CASSLGGVNSPLHF.

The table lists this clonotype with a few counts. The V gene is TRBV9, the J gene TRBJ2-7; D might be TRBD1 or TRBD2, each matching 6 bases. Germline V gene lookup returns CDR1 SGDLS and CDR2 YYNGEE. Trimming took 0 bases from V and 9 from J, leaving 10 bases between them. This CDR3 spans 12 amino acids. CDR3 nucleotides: TGTGCCAGCAGCGTAGACGAGGGGGGGCAGTACTTC. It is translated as CASSVDEGGQYF.

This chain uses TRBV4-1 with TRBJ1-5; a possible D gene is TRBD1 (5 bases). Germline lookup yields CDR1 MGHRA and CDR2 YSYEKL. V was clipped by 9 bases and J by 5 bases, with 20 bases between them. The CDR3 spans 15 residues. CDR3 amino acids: CASTLGVGGHQPQHF. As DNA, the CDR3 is TGCGCCAGTACCTTAGGGGTGGGTGGGCATCAGCCCCAGCATTTT.

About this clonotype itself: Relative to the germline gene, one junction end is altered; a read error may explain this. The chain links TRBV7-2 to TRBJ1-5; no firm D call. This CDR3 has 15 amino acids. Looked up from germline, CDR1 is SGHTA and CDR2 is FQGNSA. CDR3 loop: CASSQGGLANQPQHF. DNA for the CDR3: TGCGCCAGCAGCCAAGGAGGGTTAGCGAATCAGCCCCAGCATTTT.

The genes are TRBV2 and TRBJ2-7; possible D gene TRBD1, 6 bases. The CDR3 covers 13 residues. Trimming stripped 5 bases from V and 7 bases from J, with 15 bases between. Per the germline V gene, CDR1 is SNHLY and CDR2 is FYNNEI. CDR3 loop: CASSTTGYNEQYF. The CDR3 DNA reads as TGTGCCAGCAGTACTACAGGGTACAATGAGCAGTACTTC.

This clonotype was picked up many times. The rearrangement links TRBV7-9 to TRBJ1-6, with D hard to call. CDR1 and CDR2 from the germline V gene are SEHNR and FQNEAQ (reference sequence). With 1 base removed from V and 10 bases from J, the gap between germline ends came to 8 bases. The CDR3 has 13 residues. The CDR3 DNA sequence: TGTGCCAGCAGCTTAGGAGGTCAATCACCCCTCCACTTT. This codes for CASSLGGQSPLHF.

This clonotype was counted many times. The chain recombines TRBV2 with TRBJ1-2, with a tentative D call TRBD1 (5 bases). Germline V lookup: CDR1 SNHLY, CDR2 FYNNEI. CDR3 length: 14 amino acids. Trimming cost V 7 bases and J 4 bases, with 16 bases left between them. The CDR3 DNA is TGTGCCAGCACTAGGGCAGGGCATTCCTATGGCTACACCTTC. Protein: CASTRAGHSYGYTF.

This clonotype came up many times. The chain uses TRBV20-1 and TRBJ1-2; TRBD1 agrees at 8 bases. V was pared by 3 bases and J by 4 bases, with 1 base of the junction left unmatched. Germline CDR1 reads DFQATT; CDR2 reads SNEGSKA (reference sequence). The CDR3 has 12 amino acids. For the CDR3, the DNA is TGCAGTGCTAGCAGGGGGCTCTATGGCTACACCTTC. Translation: CSASRGLYGYTF.

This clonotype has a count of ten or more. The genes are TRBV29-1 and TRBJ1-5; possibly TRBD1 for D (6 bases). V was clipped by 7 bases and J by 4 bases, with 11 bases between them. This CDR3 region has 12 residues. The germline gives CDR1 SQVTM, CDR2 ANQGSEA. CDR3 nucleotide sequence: TGCAGCGCAAAGGGGGGAAATCAGCCCCAGCATTTT. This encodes CSAKGGNQPQHF.

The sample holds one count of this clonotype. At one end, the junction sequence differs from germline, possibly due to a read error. The CDR3 DNA is TGTGCCAGCAGTTTAAGGGACAGGGAGGGCACAGATACGCAGTATTTT. As protein: CASSLRDREGTDTQYF. The genes are TRBV10-3 and TRBJ2-3, with TRBD1 identical over 9 bases. Germline CDR1 and CDR2: ENHRY and SYGVKD. CDR3 length equals 16 residues.

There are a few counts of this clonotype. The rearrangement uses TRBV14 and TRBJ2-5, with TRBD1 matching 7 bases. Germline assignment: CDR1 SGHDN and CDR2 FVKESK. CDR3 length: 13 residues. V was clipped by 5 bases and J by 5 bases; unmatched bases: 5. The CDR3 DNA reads TGTGCCAGCAGCACTCGACAGGGCGAGACCCAGTACTTC. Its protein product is CASSTRQGETQYF.

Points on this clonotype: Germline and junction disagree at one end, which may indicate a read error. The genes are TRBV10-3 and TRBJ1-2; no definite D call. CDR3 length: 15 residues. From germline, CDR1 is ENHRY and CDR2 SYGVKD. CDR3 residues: CASSYAGGRGYGYTF. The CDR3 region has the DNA TGTGCCAGCAGTTACGCCGGAGGCAGAGGATATGGCTACACCTTC.

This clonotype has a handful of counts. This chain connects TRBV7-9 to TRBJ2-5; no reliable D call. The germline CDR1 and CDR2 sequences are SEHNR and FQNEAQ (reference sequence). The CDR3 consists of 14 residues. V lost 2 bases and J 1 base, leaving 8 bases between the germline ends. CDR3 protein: CASSLWAVQETQYF. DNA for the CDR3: TGTGCCAGCAGCTTATGGGCAGTCCAAGAGACCCAGTACTTC.

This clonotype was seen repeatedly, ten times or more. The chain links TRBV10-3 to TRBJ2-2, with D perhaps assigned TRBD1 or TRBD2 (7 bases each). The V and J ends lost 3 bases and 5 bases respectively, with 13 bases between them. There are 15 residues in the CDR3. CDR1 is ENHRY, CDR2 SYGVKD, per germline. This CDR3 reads CAISDRQGGTGELFF. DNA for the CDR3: TGTGCCATCAGTGACAGACAGGGAGGGACCGGGGAGCTGTTTTTT.

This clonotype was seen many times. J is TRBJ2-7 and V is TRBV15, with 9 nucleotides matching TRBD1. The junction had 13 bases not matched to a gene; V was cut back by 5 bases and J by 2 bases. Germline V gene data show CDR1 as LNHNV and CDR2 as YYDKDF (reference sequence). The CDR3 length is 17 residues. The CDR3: CATSGGTGLPKPYEQYF. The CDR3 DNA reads TGTGCCACCAGCGGGGGGACAGGGCTCCCGAAACCCTACGAGCAGTACTTC.

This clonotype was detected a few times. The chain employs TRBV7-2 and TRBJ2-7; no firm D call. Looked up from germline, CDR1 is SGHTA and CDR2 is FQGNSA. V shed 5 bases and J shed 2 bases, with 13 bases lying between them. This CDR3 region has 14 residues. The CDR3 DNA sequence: TGTGCCAGCAGCCCCGGTGACAACACCTACGAGCAGTACTTC. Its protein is CASSPGDNTYEQYF.

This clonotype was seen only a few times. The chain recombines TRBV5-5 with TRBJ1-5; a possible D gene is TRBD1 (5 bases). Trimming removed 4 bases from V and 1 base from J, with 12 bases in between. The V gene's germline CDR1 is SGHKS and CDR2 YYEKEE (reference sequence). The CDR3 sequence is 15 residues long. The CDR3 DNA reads TGTGCCAGCAGCGGAACAGGACGGAGCAATCAGCCCCAGCATTTT. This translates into CASSGTGRSNQPQHF.

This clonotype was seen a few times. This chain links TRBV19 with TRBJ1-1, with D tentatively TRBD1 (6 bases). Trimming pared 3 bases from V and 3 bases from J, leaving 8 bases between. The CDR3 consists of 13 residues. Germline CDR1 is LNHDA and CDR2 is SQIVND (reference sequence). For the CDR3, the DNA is TGTGCCAGTAGTATCACAGGGCACACTGAAGCTTTCTTT. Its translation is CASSITGHTEAFF.

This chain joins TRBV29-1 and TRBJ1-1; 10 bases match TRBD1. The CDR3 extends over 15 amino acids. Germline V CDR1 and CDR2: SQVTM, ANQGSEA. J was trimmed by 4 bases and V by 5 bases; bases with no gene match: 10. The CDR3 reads CSVSGTGVRGTEAFF. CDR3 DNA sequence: TGCAGCGTTTCCGGGACAGGGGTACGTGGCACTGAAGCTTTCTTT.

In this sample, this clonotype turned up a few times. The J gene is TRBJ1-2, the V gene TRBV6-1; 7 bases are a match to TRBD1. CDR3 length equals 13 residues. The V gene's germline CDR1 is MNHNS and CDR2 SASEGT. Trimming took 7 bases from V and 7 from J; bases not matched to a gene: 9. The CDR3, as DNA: TGTGCCAGCACCGAAGGGACAGACGGTGGCTACACCTTC. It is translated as CASTEGTDGGYTF.

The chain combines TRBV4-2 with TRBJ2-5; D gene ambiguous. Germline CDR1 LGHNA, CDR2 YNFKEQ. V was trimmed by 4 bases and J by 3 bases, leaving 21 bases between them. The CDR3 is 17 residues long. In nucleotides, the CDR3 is TGTGCCAGCAGCCCATACACCAACGAAATAGTTGAAGAGACCCAGTACTTC. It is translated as CASSPYTNEIVEETQYF.

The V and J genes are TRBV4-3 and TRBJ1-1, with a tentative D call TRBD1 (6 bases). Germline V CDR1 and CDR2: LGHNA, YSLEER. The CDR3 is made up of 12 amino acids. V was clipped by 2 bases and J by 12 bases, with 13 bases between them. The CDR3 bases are TGCGCCAGCAGCCAACACCGGGACACGACTTTCTTT. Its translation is CASSQHRDTTFF.

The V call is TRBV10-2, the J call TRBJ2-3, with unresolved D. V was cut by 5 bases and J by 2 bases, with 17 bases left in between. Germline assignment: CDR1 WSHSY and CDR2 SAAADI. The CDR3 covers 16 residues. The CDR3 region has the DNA TGCGCCAGCAGTAGAAGTCAAAGGGCTCCCACAGATACGCAGTATTTT. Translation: CASSRSQRAPTDTQYF.

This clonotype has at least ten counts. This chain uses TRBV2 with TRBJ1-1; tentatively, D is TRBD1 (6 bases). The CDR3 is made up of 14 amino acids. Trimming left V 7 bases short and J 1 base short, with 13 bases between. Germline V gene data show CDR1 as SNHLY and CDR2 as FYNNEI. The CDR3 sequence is CASKRTESNTEAFF. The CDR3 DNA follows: TGTGCCAGCAAGAGGACAGAATCGAACACTGAAGCTTTCTTT. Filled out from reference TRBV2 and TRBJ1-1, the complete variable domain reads EPEVTQTPSHQVTQMGQEVILRCVPISNHLYFYWYRQILGQKVEFLVSFYNNEISEKSEIFDDQFSVERPDGSNFTLKIRSTKLEDSAMYFCASKRTESNTEAFFGQGTRLTVV.

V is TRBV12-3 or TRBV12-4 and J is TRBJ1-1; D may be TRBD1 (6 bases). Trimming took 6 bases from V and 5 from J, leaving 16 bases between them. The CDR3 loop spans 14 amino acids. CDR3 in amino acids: CASRLGQQRTEAFF. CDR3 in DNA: TGTGCCAGCAGGCTCGGACAGCAACGAACTGAAGCTTTCTTT.

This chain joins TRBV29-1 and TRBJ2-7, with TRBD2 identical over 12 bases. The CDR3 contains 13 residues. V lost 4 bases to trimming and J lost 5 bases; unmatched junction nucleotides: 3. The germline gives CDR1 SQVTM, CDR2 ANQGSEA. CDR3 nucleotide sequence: TGCAGCGTTGGACTAGCGGGAGCTGACGAGCAGTACTTC. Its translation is CSVGLAGADEQYF.